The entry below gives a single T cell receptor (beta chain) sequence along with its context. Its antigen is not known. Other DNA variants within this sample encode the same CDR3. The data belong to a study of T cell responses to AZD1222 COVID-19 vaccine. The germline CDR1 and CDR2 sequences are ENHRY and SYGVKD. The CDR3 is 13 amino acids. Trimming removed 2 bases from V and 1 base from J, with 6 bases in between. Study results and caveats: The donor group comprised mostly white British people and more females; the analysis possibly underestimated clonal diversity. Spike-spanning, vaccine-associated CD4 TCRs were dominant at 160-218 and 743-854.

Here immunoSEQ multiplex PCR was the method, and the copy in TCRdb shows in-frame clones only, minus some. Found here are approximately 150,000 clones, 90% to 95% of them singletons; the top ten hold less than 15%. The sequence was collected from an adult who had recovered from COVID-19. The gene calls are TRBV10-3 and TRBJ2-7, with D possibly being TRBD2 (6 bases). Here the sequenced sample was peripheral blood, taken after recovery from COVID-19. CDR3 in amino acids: CAISEGGSYEQYF. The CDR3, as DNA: TGTGCCATCAGTGAGGGAGGGTCCTACGAGCAGTACTTC.